This T cell receptor delta chain came from a study of gamma-delta T cells after stem cell transplantation. TCRdb reran clone calling via CATT on the RT-PCR reads. The sample has roughly 2,900 delta-chain clones, roughly 20% seen once. This CDR3 comprises 19 residues. Trimming shortened V by 0 bases and J by 3 bases, and 29 bases separated the two germline ends. CDR1 is TVYSNPD and CDR2 is GDNSRS in the germline V gene (reference sequence). The source is a human donor. It is not recorded whose cells these are; they may come from a transplant donor. Sequencing was carried out using gamma-delta T cells. V gene TRDV3 combines with J gene TRDJ1; D is uncertain. CDR3 sequence reads: CAFRRSLLRYGGASDKLIF. CDR3 coding DNA: TGTGCCTTTAGGAGGTCTCTCCTCCGGTACGGCGGGGCGTCCGATAAACTCATCTTT. Full variable domain (rest looked up from reference TRDV3 and TRDJ1): CDKVTQSSPDQTVASGSEVVLLCTYDTVYSNPDLFWYRIRPDYSFQFVFYGDNSRSEGADFTQGRFSVKHILTQKAFHLVISPVRTEDSATYYCAFRRSLLRYGGASDKLIFGKGTRVTVEP.